The clone carrying this T cell receptor beta chain was observed at least ten times. Its matching antigen is unknown. This sample is part of a study of T-cell reconstitution after alpha-beta-depleted transplantation in children. Study-level results: Several hundred rapidly expanded clones from non-depleted graft cells reportedly supplied alpha-beta T cells about two months post-transplant. Day-60 TCRbeta diversity that was high in some patients was derived from surviving recipient T cells and thymic progenitors. A year post-transplant, T-cell counts and diversity derived mostly from newly produced T cells.

Germline V gene data show CDR1 as SSHAT and CDR2 as FNYEAQ (reference sequence). V lost 5 bases, J lost 9 bases, and 14 bases lay in between. This CDR3 has 13 residues. TCRbeta library construction was performed incorporating unique molecular identifiers. TCRdb fed the PCR reads into MiXCR, producing one record per CDR3 protein. The table records under 6,500 distinct CDR3 sequences, around a sixth of them present only once. Here the sequenced sample was PBMCs, mostly from graft donor cells, taken 180 days after TCRalphabeta/CD19-depleted stem cell transplant. This chain connects TRBV7-7 to TRBJ2-1; no definite D call. This receptor was identified in a patient under 10 years old who had a stem cell transplant for inherited bone marrow failure, so the T cells may come from the graft donor. This CDR3 reads CASSPTLISEQFF. The CDR3 coding sequence is TGTGCCAGCAGCCCTACTTTGATTAGTGAGCAGTTCTTC.